One and the same sample provided the 10 T cell receptor beta chains below, sequenced in a study of metastatic and nonmetastatic thyroid tumors. All patients reached thyroid surgery having received no treatment beforehand. With MiXCR, TCRdb reprocessed the PCR reads. The data show approximately 30,000 clones, with 6% to 9.5% seen just once and about 41% held by the top ten. Sequencing used blood. The receptors here all came from a female donor with papillary thyroid cancer or a benign thyroid nodule (not recorded which). Some clones in this sample may be carry-over from other donors' samples.

As for this clone: This may be a read error, as it is one base from a much larger clone. V usage is TRBV5-1 and J usage is TRBJ2-7; D is perhaps TRBD2 (5 bases). The V end lost 5 bases, the J end lost 3 bases, and 21 bases lay between the germline ends. The CDR3 runs to 16 residues. The germline CDR1 and CDR2 sequences are SGHRS and YFSETQ. CDR3 sequence: CASRTHPAVRIYEQYF. In nucleotides, the CDR3 is TGCGCCAGCAGGACCCACCCAGCGGTAAGGATCTACGAGCAGTACTTC.

This clone was detected ten times or more. The chain carries TRBV19 and TRBJ2-7; weak D call: TRBD2 (5 bases). The CDR3 loop spans 14 amino acids. Trimming took off 5 bases at V and 7 bases at J, with 18 bases between the two ends. The germline V gene encodes CDR1 LNHDA and CDR2 SQIVND (reference sequence). In nucleotides, the CDR3 is TGTGCCAGTAGTGCCCAAACGGGGTACGGGGAGCAGTACTTC. As protein: CASSAQTGYGEQYF.

Comments on this clone: One end of the junction does not line up with germline, which may come from a read error. The chain carries TRBV6-4 and TRBJ1-1, with D perhaps matching TRBD1 (5 bases). Per germline, CDR1 MRHNA and CDR2 SNTAGT. There are 14 residues in the CDR3. The CDR3 sequence is CATSDSDRATESFF. CDR3 coding DNA: TGTGCCACCAGTGACTCCGACAGAGCCACTGAATCTTTCTTT.

Ten or more counts support this clone. The junction departs from germline at one end; a sequencing error may be responsible. J is TRBJ1-1 and V is TRBV27; D uncertain. CDR1 and CDR2 (germline): MNHEY, SMNVEV (reference sequence). This CDR3 comprises 14 residues. The CDR3: CVSSSNTGNTEAFF. The DNA of the CDR3 is TGTGTCAGCAGTTCAAATACGGGGAACACTGAAGCTTTCTTT.

This clone was counted many times. This chain connects TRBV6-1 to TRBJ2-7, with 7 bases matching TRBD2. The CDR3 runs to 14 residues. CDR1 MNHNS and CDR2 SASEGT come from the germline V gene. Unmatched junction bases numbered 7, after V lost 6 bases and J lost 2 bases. CDR3 region: CASSRSGRAYEQYF. Here the CDR3 DNA reads TGTGCCAGCAGCCGATCAGGGAGGGCCTACGAGCAGTACTTC.

Points on this clone: The junction and the germline gene differ at one end; a read error may be behind it. The rearrangement links TRBV18 to TRBJ2-1; 8 nucleotides match TRBD2. In germline, CDR1 is KGHSH, CDR2 LQKENI. The CDR3 sequence is 15 residues long. CDR3 residues: CASSPTGGSCNEQFF. The CDR3 nucleotides read TGTGCCAGCTCACCAACGGGAGGGTCCTGCAATGAGCAGTTCTTC.

This clone was detected ten times or more. The rearrangement links TRBV20-1 to TRBJ2-5; no clear D gene. This CDR3 is built from 11 residues. V lost 6 bases to trimming and J lost 5 bases, with 10 bases between them. Germline V gene lookup returns CDR1 DFQATT and CDR2 SNEGSKA (reference sequence). The CDR3 loop reads CSAIFRETQYF. Here the CDR3 DNA reads TGCAGTGCCATTTTCCGGGAGACCCAGTACTTC.

In its sample, this clone was seen a few times. The chain is built from TRBV6-2 or TRBV6-3 and TRBJ1-2; D gene ambiguous. Between the trimmed V and J ends, which lost 5 bases and 5 bases, there was a span of 21 bases. Per the germline V gene, CDR1 is MNHEY and CDR2 is SVGEGT. This CDR3 spans 16 amino acids. CDR3 sequence (DNA): TGTGCCAGCAGTAACCCCGGAGAGTGTGAGGGATATGGCTACACCTTC. Protein: CASSNPGECEGYGYTF.

The sample holds many counts of this clone. This specimen includes other DNA sequences encoding the same CDR3. This sequence joins TRBV2 and TRBJ1-2, with 12 bases matching TRBD1. Germline assignment: CDR1 SNHLY and CDR2 FYNNEI. The CDR3 totals 16 residues. The trim removed 7 bases at V and 6 bases at J, leaving 12 bases unmatched. The CDR3 nucleotides are TGTGCCAGCACCCCGATGAGGGGACAGGGGGCTCATGGCTACACCTTC. This codes for CASTPMRGQGAHGYTF.

This clone was observed at least ten times. The rearrangement joins TRBV6-5 to TRBJ2-1, with a possible D match to TRBD2 (7 bases). Germline assignment: CDR1 MNHEY and CDR2 SVGAGI. There are 16 residues in the CDR3. Trimming removed 0 bases from V and 0 bases from J, with 9 bases in between. The CDR3 DNA reads as TGTGCCAGCAGTTACTCAGGGGGGGGCTCCTACAATGAGCAGTTCTTC. This sequence encodes CASSYSGGGSYNEQFF.